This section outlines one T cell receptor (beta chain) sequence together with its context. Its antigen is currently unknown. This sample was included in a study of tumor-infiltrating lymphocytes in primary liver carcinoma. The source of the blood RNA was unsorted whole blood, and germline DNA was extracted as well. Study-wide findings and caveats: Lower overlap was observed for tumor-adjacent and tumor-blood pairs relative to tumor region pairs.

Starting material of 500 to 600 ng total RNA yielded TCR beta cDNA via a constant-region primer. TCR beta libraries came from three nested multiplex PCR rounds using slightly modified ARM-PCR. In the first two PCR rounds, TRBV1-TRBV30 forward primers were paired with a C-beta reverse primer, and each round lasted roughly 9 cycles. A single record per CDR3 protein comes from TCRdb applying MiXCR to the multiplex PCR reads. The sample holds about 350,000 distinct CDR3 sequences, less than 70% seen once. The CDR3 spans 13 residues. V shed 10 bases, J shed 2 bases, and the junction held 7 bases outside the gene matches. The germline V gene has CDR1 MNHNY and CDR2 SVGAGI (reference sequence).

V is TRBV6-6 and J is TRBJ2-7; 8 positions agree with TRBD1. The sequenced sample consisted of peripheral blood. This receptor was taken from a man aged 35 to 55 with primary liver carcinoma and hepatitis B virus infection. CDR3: CANRQGPAYEQYF. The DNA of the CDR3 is TGTGCCAACAGACAGGGGCCCGCCTACGAGCAGTACTTC.